The sequence of this T cell receptor beta chain was determined in a study of blood T cell repertoires in COVID-19. Study background: Sites in the United States, Italy and Spain provided acute and convalescent COVID-19 samples. Sample material is recorded as cDNA or gDNA derived from T cells, B-cell-depleted T cells, or PBMCs.

Authors' data handling: Reference gene primers were amplified, and this amplification served to estimate nucleated cell counts. The repertoire was sequenced with immunoSEQ multiplex PCR; TCRdb's copy has only in-frame clones and lacks some. V and J calls and clone size follow that table, whereas D and trimming were derived from the DNA. This repertoire shows tens of thousands of clones, 65% to 90% found once; its top ten account for around a quarter. Per the germline V gene, CDR1 is SGHNT and CDR2 is YYREEE (reference sequence). This CDR3 comprises 16 residues. V was cut by 0 bases and J by 0 bases, with 10 bases left in between.

This TCR was sampled from a man in his fifties or sixties with acute or convalescent COVID-19. The source material was peripheral blood. V usage is TRBV5-4 and J usage is TRBJ1-3; a weak D match, TRBD1 (5 bases). The CDR3: CASSLGGVYSGNTIYF. CDR3 bases: TGTGCCAGCAGCTTGGGGGGGGTCTACTCTGGAAACACCATATATTTT.